This passage covers 29 T cell receptor beta chains from one sample sequenced in a study of cytomegalovirus exposure and HLA in healthy donors. Sequencing used immunoSEQ multiplex PCR; TCRdb keeps in-frame clones, though not all of them. In the table there are about 160,000 clones, around four fifths of which are singletons. The sequenced sample consisted of PBMCs. All receptors come from a man in his thirties or forties in good health and CMV-seropositive.

The V gene is TRBV5-1, the J gene TRBJ1-1, with 7 nucleotides matching TRBD1. Germline lookup yields CDR1 SGHRS and CDR2 YFSETQ. The CDR3 loop spans 15 amino acids. Trimming at V came to 1 base and at J to 0 bases, leaving 3 bases not matched to a gene. The DNA for the CDR3 is TGCGCCAGCAGCTTGACCCAGGGGGTGAACACTGAAGCTTTCTTT. Translated: CASSLTQGVNTEAFF.

This clone was observed a few times. The chain links TRBV18 to TRBJ1-1; possible D gene TRBD1, 6 bases. This CDR3 has 15 residues. V was cut by 3 bases and J by 5 bases, with 16 bases left in between. CDR1 and CDR2 from the germline V gene are KGHSH and LQKENI. The CDR3 spells CASSPLSGGETEAFF. The DNA of the CDR3 is TGTGCCAGCTCACCTTTATCTGGGGGCGAAACTGAAGCTTTCTTT.

The V and J genes are TRBV6-4 and TRBJ2-3, with no clear D. The V gene's germline CDR1 is MRHNA and CDR2 SNTAGT. V shed 2 bases and J shed 1 base, with 4 bases lying between them. CDR3 length equals 13 residues. CDR3 protein: CASSDQGTDTQYF. The CDR3 DNA reads as TGTGCCAGCAGTGACCAGGGCACAGATACGCAGTATTTT.

This chain connects TRBV5-1 to TRBJ1-4; the match to TRBD1 covers 9 bases. CDR1 and CDR2 from the germline V gene are SGHRS and YFSETQ. V lost 4 bases, J lost 4 bases, and 5 bases stayed unmatched. This CDR3 is 15 amino acids long. This CDR3 reads CASSGTGIHNEKLFF. CDR3 in DNA: TGCGCCAGCAGCGGGACAGGGATCCATAATGAAAAACTGTTTTTT. Complete variable domain (other parts from reference TRBV5-1 and TRBJ1-4): KAGVTQTPRYLIKTRGQQVTLSCSPISGHRSVSWYQQTPGQGLQFLFEYFSETQRNKGNFPGRFSGRQFSNSRSEMNVSTLELGDSALYLCASSGTGIHNEKLFFGSGTQLSVL.

The sample holds a few counts of this clone. The CDR3 here is CASSYSQGAESPLHF. In DNA form, the CDR3 reads TGTGCCAGCAGTTACTCACAGGGGGCGGAATCACCCCTCCACTTT. V usage is TRBV6-5 and J usage is TRBJ1-6, with 9 bases that match TRBD1. Germline V gene data show CDR1 as MNHEY and CDR2 as SVGAGI. The CDR3 consists of 15 residues. V shed 0 bases, J shed 10 bases, and the junction held 4 bases outside the gene matches.

The rearrangement links TRBV18 to TRBJ2-7, with D possibly being TRBD1 (5 bases). This CDR3 has 12 amino acids. V was cut by 3 bases and J by 7 bases, with 10 bases left in between. Germline V gene sequence: CDR1 KGHSH, CDR2 LQKENI. The CDR3 spells CASSPRVWEQYF. In nucleotides, the CDR3 is TGTGCCAGCTCACCCAGGGTTTGGGAGCAGTACTTC. The full variable domain, in which reference TRBV18 and TRBJ2-7 provide the parts outside the CDR3, is NAGVMQNPRHLVRRRGQEARLRCSPMKGHSHVYWYRQLPEEGLKFMVYLQKENIIDESGMPKERFSAEFPKEGPSILRIQQVVRGDSAAYFCASSPRVWEQYFGPGTRLTVT.

The genes are TRBV7-6 and TRBJ2-7; 9 nucleotides align to TRBD2. V shed 5 bases and J 6 bases; nucleotides not matched to a gene: 8. The CDR3 totals 14 residues. CDR1 is SGHVS and CDR2 is FNYEAQ in the germline V gene. The CDR3 bases are TGTGCCAGCAGCCGGGGCGGGGGGGCTGGCGAGCAGTACTTC. Protein: CASSRGGGAGEQYF. The variable domain in full, with the rest retrieved from reference TRBV7-6 and TRBJ2-7, is GAGVSQSPRYKVTKRGQDVALRCDPISGHVSLYWYRQALGQGPEFLTYFNYEAQQDKSGLPNDRFSAERPEGSISTLTIQRTEQRDSAMYRCASSRGGGAGEQYFGPGTRLTVT.

J is TRBJ1-1 and V is TRBV25-1; no clear D. The V end lost 6 bases, the J end lost 3 bases, and 8 bases lay between the germline ends. Looked up from germline, CDR1 is MGHDK and CDR2 is SYGVNS. This CDR3 region has 12 residues. The CDR3 loop reads CASSDIYTEAFF. CDR3 nucleotide sequence: TGTGCCAGCAGCGACATATACACTGAAGCTTTCTTT.

The chain uses TRBV4-2 and TRBJ2-3, with D maybe TRBD2 (6 bases). This CDR3 has 14 residues. The germline CDR1 and CDR2 sequences are LGHNA and YNFKEQ. V was clipped by 3 bases and J by 5 bases, with 12 bases between them. In nucleotides, the CDR3 is TGTGCCAGCAGCCAGAATGAGGGAGGAGATACGCAGTATTTT. It specifies CASSQNEGGDTQYF.

This chain links TRBV2 with TRBJ2-1; perhaps TRBD2 as D (8 bases). V was trimmed by 6 bases and J by 6 bases, leaving 24 bases between them. Germline assignment: CDR1 SNHLY and CDR2 FYNNEI. The CDR3 totals 17 residues. The CDR3 sequence is CASRETGIAGSANEQFF. The CDR3 nucleotides read TGTGCCAGCAGAGAGACAGGGATAGCGGGGTCGGCCAATGAGCAGTTCTTC. The full variable domain, in which reference TRBV2 and TRBJ2-1 provide the parts outside the CDR3, is EPEVTQTPSHQVTQMGQEVILRCVPISNHLYFYWYRQILGQKVEFLVSFYNNEISEKSEIFDDQFSVERPDGSNFTLKIRSTKLEDSAMYFCASRETGIAGSANEQFFGPGTRLTVL.

This clone has only a few counts. The CDR3 DNA reads as TGCGCCAGCAGCCAAGTCGAGACAGGGGGCGAAAAACTGTTTTTT. Protein product: CASSQVETGGEKLFF. The chain employs TRBV4-1 and TRBJ1-4; 10 bases map to TRBD1. The CDR3 runs to 15 residues. The V gene end was trimmed by 1 base and the J gene end by 8 bases; junction bases not matched to a gene: 4. From germline, CDR1 is MGHRA and CDR2 YSYEKL.

The J gene is TRBJ2-7, the V gene TRBV4-1; 13 nucleotides line up with TRBD2. This CDR3 region has 18 residues. Losses at the gene ends were 3 bases for V and 0 bases for J; bases not matched to a gene: 8. Germline assignment: CDR1 MGHRA and CDR2 YSYEKL. Here the CDR3 reads CASSQLEGLAGSSYEQYF. As DNA, the CDR3 is TGCGCCAGCAGCCAGTTGGAGGGACTAGCGGGGAGCTCCTACGAGCAGTACTTC.

This chain links TRBV21-1 with TRBJ1-3. TRBV21-1 is flagged as a pseudogene. The CDR3 is 17 amino acids. CDR3 DNA: TGTGCCAGCACCCGCCTCGAGCCCTTAAGCTCTGGAAACACCATATATTTT. Protein product: CASTRLEPLSSGNTIYF.

V gene TRBV7-3 combines with J gene TRBJ1-6; TRBD1 is a possible D gene (5 bases). The CDR3 consists of 15 residues. Germline loops: CDR1 SGHTA, CDR2 FQGTGA. V lost 4 bases to trimming and J lost 7 bases, with 14 bases between them. CDR3 DNA: TGTGCCAGCAGCTCGACGGGGGAGGCAAATTCACCCCTCCACTTT. It encodes CASSSTGEANSPLHF.

The gene calls are TRBV2 and TRBJ2-5; the match to TRBD1 covers 8 bases. Germline V gene data show CDR1 as SNHLY and CDR2 as FYNNEI. This CDR3 contains 14 residues. V shed 6 bases and J 4 bases; nucleotides not matched to a gene: 7. Written as DNA, the CDR3 is TGTGCCAGCAGCTCGACAGGGGTTGGAGAGACCCAGTACTTC. Protein product: CASSSTGVGETQYF.

This clone has just one count. The rearrangement links TRBV7-2 to TRBJ2-5, with D unclear. Germline V gene data show CDR1 as SGHTA and CDR2 as FQGNSA. The CDR3 runs to 12 residues. Trimming took 4 bases from V and 2 from J, leaving 5 bases between them. For the CDR3, the DNA is TGTGCCAGCAGCTACTTTCAAGAGACCCAGTACTTC. Translating gives CASSYFQETQYF.

This clone showed up just once. The chain joins TRBV4-3 to TRBJ1-6; no firm D call. CDR3 length: 15 residues. V was pared by 1 base and J by 8 bases, with 12 bases between. The V gene's germline CDR1 is LGHNA and CDR2 YSLEER. CDR3 sequence reads: CASSQVWAGDSPLHF. The CDR3 DNA follows: TGCGCCAGCAGCCAAGTCTGGGCCGGGGATTCACCCCTCCACTTT.

The chain recombines TRBV9 with TRBJ2-2; D is undetermined. The CDR3 runs 11 residues. From germline, CDR1 is SGDLS and CDR2 YYNGEE. V was trimmed by 4 bases and J by 7 bases, leaving 5 bases between them. The CDR3: CASSTSGELFF. The CDR3 DNA follows: TGTGCCAGCAGCACCAGCGGGGAGCTGTTTTTT. Full variable domain (outside the CDR3, taken from reference TRBV9 and TRBJ2-2): DSGVTQTPKHLITATGQRVTLRCSPRSGDLSVYWYQQSLDQGLQFLIQYYNGEERAKGNILERFSAQQFPDLHSELNLSSLELGDSALYFCASSTSGELFFGEGSRLTVL.

The chain uses TRBV5-1 and TRBJ1-2; D possibly corresponds to TRBD1 (6 bases). Germline loops: CDR1 SGHRS, CDR2 YFSETQ. The germline V and J ends were trimmed by 0 bases and 2 bases, with 8 bases remaining between them. This CDR3 is 14 amino acids long. CDR3 loop: CASSLGGTNYGYTF. In DNA, the CDR3 is TGCGCCAGCAGCTTGGGGGGGACAAACTATGGCTACACCTTC.

The table lists this clone with a count of one. The chain links TRBV11-2 to TRBJ2-2; 11 nucleotides align to TRBD2. This CDR3 is 15 amino acids long. The ends lost 6 bases at V and 6 bases at J; junction bases unmatched: 6. In germline, CDR1 is SGHAT, CDR2 FQNNGV. CDR3 in amino acids: CASSRSGGAAGELFF. In DNA form, the CDR3 reads TGTGCCAGCAGTCGTAGCGGGGGGGCCGCCGGGGAGCTGTTTTTT.

The genes are TRBV25-1 and TRBJ1-1; D gene ambiguous. The V gene lost 1 base and the J gene lost 7 bases, with 7 bases spanning the gap. Germline V CDR1 and CDR2: MGHDK, SYGVNS. The CDR3 has 12 residues. CDR3 nucleotides: TGTGCCAGCAGTGAATGGGCGGGTGAAGCTTTCTTT. Translated: CASSEWAGEAFF.

V and J are TRBV2 and TRBJ2-3; D ambiguous. Germline CDR1 SNHLY, CDR2 FYNNEI. This CDR3 spans 16 amino acids. Trimming shortened V by 8 bases and J by 6 bases, and 24 bases separated the two germline ends. In nucleotides, the CDR3 is TGTGCCAGCGGATCCTCTCCGGGTCGTACACACGATACGCAGTATTTT. Translated: CASGSSPGRTHDTQYF.

This chain links TRBV6-5 with TRBJ2-1; unclear D gene. Germline V CDR1 and CDR2: MNHEY, SVGAGI. Trimming removed 2 bases from V and 0 bases from J, with 8 bases in between. The CDR3 runs to 15 residues. CDR3 nucleotide sequence: TGTGCCAGCAGTTACGCGACGGGCTCCTACAATGAGCAGTTCTTC. Amino acid sequence: CASSYATGSYNEQFF.

The CDR3 sequence is CASSVSTPDRGQVEAFF. DNA of the CDR3: TGCGCCAGCAGCGTATCAACACCGGACAGGGGGCAGGTTGAAGCTTTCTTT. The V gene is TRBV5-1, the J gene TRBJ1-1, with 11 nucleotides matching TRBD1. The germline V gene encodes CDR1 SGHRS and CDR2 YFSETQ. J gave up 7 bases and V 4 bases, and 15 bases lay outside the gene matches. The CDR3 has 17 amino acids.

The gene calls are TRBV27 and TRBJ2-7, with a possible D match to TRBD2 (6 bases). The CDR3 length is 14 residues. The germline V gene encodes CDR1 MNHEY and CDR2 SMNVEV (reference sequence). Trimming removed 5 bases at V and 2 bases at J, with 13 bases between. The chain's CDR3 is CASSPFAGTYEQYF. The CDR3 DNA is TGTGCCAGCAGTCCGTTCGCGGGAACCTACGAGCAGTACTTC.

The chain employs TRBV4-1 and TRBJ2-4, with D perhaps matching TRBD2 (6 bases). From germline, CDR1 is MGHRA and CDR2 YSYEKL. The V end was cut by 0 bases, the J end by 2 bases, with 11 bases between. CDR3 length: 16 residues. The CDR3: CASSQDPGRPKNIQYF. CDR3 bases: TGCGCCAGCAGCCAAGATCCCGGGAGACCCAAAAACATTCAGTACTTC.

The chain links TRBV13 to TRBJ2-2; maybe TRBD2 (5 bases). The V gene lost 4 bases and the J gene lost 7 bases, with 16 bases spanning the gap. Germline V gene lookup returns CDR1 PRHDT and CDR2 FYEKMQ (reference sequence). The CDR3 loop spans 15 amino acids. This CDR3 reads CASSSPVGEGGELFF. CDR3 DNA sequence: TGTGCCAGCAGCTCTCCGGTCGGGGAAGGCGGGGAGCTGTTTTTT.

The rearrangement uses TRBV5-4 and TRBJ1-2; TRBD1 aligns across 9 bases. Germline CDR1 reads SGHNT; CDR2 reads YYREEE (reference sequence). V lost 6 bases to trimming and J lost 3 bases; unmatched junction nucleotides: 6. This CDR3 contains 14 residues. CDR3 coding DNA: TGTGCCAGCACTTCTACAGGGGGCTACTATGGCTACACCTTC. This gives the protein CASTSTGGYYGYTF.

By share, this clone counts as medium-sized. This chain joins TRBV27 and TRBJ2-2; 10 nucleotides line up with TRBD1. The CDR3 runs to 15 residues. V was clipped by 0 bases and J by 6 bases; unmatched bases: 1. Germline values: CDR1 MNHEY, CDR2 SMNVEV (reference sequence). CDR3 loop: CASSLSGTGAGELFF. The DNA for the CDR3 is TGTGCCAGCAGTTTATCGGGGACAGGGGCCGGGGAGCTGTTTTTT.